This TCR beta chain comes out of a study of blood T cell repertoires in COVID-19. Study information: Samples of COVID-19 (acute and convalescent) were obtained from the United States, Italy and Spain. Sources were T cells, B-cell-depleted T cells, or PBMCs; the material itself was cDNA or gDNA.

This CDR3 comprises 15 residues. CDR1 is SGHNT, CDR2 YENEEA, per germline. The V segment lost 4 bases and the J segment 5 bases; nucleotides outside the gene matches: 10. This table comes from immunoSEQ multiplex PCR, and its TCRdb copy is limited to in-frame clones, with some not included. The sample has about 82,000 clones, 80% to 90% seen once. The source material was peripheral blood. This TCR came from a woman in her sixties with acute or convalescent COVID-19. The chain is built from TRBV11-3 and TRBJ2-7; 8 positions match TRBD1. The CDR3, as DNA: TGTGCCAGCAGCTCTTTTAGAGACAGGGGCCACGAGCAGTACTTC. Residues: CASSSFRDRGHEQYF.